Described below is a single TCR beta chain sequence and its context. How the authors handled the data: Amplification from reference gene primers served as the basis for estimated nucleated cell counts. The table came from immunoSEQ multiplex PCR; TCRdb's copy has only in-frame clones and leaves some out. V, J and clone size reflect that table, while D and trimming were determined from the DNA. The sample consists of hundreds of thousands of clones, approximately 90% of them appearing once. The data belong to a study of blood T cell repertoires in COVID-19. About the study: PBMCs, B-cell-depleted T cells, or T cells provided the cDNA or gDNA that made up the material.

The clonotype comes from a woman aged 40 to 50 with acute COVID-19. The sample taken for sequencing was PBMCs or T cells enriched from blood (not recorded which).

The CDR3 sequence: CASSVQGSIPTEAFF. CDR3 sequence (DNA): TGTGCCAGCAGCGTACAGGGATCAATCCCCACTGAAGCTTTCTTT. The rearrangement links TRBV7-2 to TRBJ1-1; possible D gene TRBD1, 6 bases. Germline CDR1 and CDR2: SGHTA and FQGNSA. The V gene lost 5 bases and the J gene lost 4 bases, with 17 bases spanning the gap. The CDR3 consists of 15 residues.